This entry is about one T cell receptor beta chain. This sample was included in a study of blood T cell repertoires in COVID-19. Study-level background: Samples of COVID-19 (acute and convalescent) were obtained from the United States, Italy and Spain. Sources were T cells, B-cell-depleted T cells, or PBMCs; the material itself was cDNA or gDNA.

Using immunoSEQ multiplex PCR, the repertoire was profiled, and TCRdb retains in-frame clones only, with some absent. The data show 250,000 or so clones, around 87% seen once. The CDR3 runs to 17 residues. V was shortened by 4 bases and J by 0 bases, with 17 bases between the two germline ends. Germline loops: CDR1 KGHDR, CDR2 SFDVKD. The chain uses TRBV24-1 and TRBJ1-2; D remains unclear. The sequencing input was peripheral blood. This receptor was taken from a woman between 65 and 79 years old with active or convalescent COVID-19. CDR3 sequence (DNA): TGTGCCACCAGTGACCCTAGCCCCCAGGAAGCTAACTATGGCTACACCTTC. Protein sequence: CATSDPSPQEANYGYTF.